This is a list of T cell receptor beta chains from one sample in a study of T cell changes during pregnancy in multiple sclerosis. Using immunoSEQ multiplex PCR, the repertoire was profiled, and TCRdb retains in-frame clones only, with some absent. The data show about 44,000 clones, with around 96% seen just once and 0.75% to 0.9% held by the top ten. Specimen: peripheral blood, collected in the second trimester of pregnancy. All receptors derive from a female donor with multiple sclerosis, enrolled in a pregnancy study. CDR3s include the opening cysteine and the closing phenylalanine or tryptophan. Fields, in order: J gene, V gene, clone size, D gene, CDR3 protein, CDR3 DNA. The D gene is left open where the match is weak. For some rows the clone size is stated as once, few or many, or as a class when expanded; others skip it.

j_gene: TRBJ1-3
v_gene: TRBV7-2
abundance: -
d_gene: -
CDR3aa: CASSLTGGRPRDF
CDR3nt: TGTGCCAGCAGTCTTACGGGGGGCAGACCGAGGGATTTT

j_gene: TRBJ2-7
v_gene: TRBV2
abundance: -
d_gene: TRBD1
CDR3aa: CASSEARDRSYEQYF
CDR3nt: TGTGCCAGCAGTGAAGCGAGGGACAGGAGCTACGAGCAGTACTTC

j_gene: TRBJ2-1
v_gene: TRBV19
abundance: -
d_gene: TRBD2
CDR3aa: CASRGEGYNEQFF
CDR3nt: TGTGCCAGTAGGGGGGAGGGCTACAATGAGCAGTTCTTC

j_gene: TRBJ2-5
v_gene: TRBV5-1
abundance: -
d_gene: TRBD2
CDR3aa: CASSPAGGRKETQYF
CDR3nt: TGCGCCAGCAGCCCAGCGGGGGGCCGCAAAGAGACCCAGTACTTC

j_gene: TRBJ1-1
v_gene: TRBV5-1
abundance: -
d_gene: TRBD1
CDR3aa: CASSSGQGRTEAFF
CDR3nt: TGCGCCAGCAGCTCCGGACAGGGTAGAACTGAAGCTTTCTTT

j_gene: TRBJ1-1
v_gene: TRBV11-3
abundance: -
d_gene: -
CDR3aa: CASSSDSNTEAFF
CDR3nt: TGTGCCAGCAGCTCGGACAGCAACACTGAAGCTTTCTTT

j_gene: TRBJ1-2
v_gene: TRBV2
abundance: once
d_gene: TRBD1
CDR3aa: CASRKRGTDINHGYTF
CDR3nt: TGTGCCAGCAGGAAGCGCGGGACAGACATTAACCATGGCTACACCTTC

j_gene: TRBJ1-1
v_gene: TRBV18
abundance: once
d_gene: -
CDR3aa: CASSPSAGPLNTEAFF
CDR3nt: TGTGCCAGCTCACCCTCGGCGGGGCCGCTAAACACTGAAGCTTTCTTT

j_gene: TRBJ2-7
v_gene: TRBV7-3
abundance: -
d_gene: TRBD2
CDR3aa: CASSYAGGPGYEQYF
CDR3nt: TGTGCCAGCAGCTATGCGGGAGGGCCCGGATACGAGCAGTACTTC

j_gene: TRBJ2-7
v_gene: TRBV28
abundance: -
d_gene: TRBD1
CDR3aa: CASTSPGQASYEQYF
CDR3nt: TGTGCCAGCACCTCCCCCGGACAGGCTTCCTACGAGCAGTACTTC

j_gene: TRBJ2-7
v_gene: TRBV6-1
abundance: -
d_gene: TRBD1
CDR3aa: CASSEGDRTTYEQYF
CDR3nt: TGTGCCAGCAGTGAAGGGGACAGGACGACCTACGAGCAGTACTTC

j_gene: TRBJ2-7
v_gene: TRBV10-3
abundance: -
d_gene: TRBD2
CDR3aa: CATRLSGGSYEQYF
CDR3nt: TGTGCCACACGATTGAGCGGGGGCTCCTACGAGCAGTACTTC

j_gene: TRBJ2-1
v_gene: TRBV30
abundance: -
d_gene: TRBD1
CDR3aa: CAWSPGTGAYNEQFF
CDR3nt: TGTGCCTGGAGTCCCGGGACAGGGGCCTACAATGAGCAGTTCTTC

j_gene: TRBJ2-2
v_gene: TRBV19
abundance: once
d_gene: TRBD1
CDR3aa: CASSLRDRGSGTGELFF
CDR3nt: TGTGCCAGTAGCTTACGTGACAGGGGGTCGGGTACCGGGGAGCTGTTTTTT

j_gene: TRBJ2-1
v_gene: TRBV10-3
abundance: -
d_gene: -
CDR3aa: CAMQAQGSYNEQFF
CDR3nt: TGTGCCATGCAAGCCCAGGGGTCCTACAATGAGCAGTTCTTC

j_gene: TRBJ2-7
v_gene: TRBV19
abundance: -
d_gene: -
CDR3aa: CASSIGDSYEQYF
CDR3nt: TGTGCCAGTAGTATCGGGGACTCCTACGAGCAGTACTTC

j_gene: TRBJ2-7
v_gene: TRBV19
abundance: -
d_gene: TRBD1
CDR3aa: CASSPRQGWEQYF
CDR3nt: TGTGCCAGTAGTCCCAGACAGGGATGGGAGCAGTACTTC

j_gene: TRBJ1-1
v_gene: TRBV5-1
abundance: -
d_gene: -
CDR3aa: CASSLGGDTEAFF
CDR3nt: TGCGCCAGCAGCTTGGGGGGGGACACTGAAGCTTTCTTT

j_gene: TRBJ1-1
v_gene: TRBV5-1
abundance: -
d_gene: -
CDR3aa: CASSLVGTPDTEAFF
CDR3nt: TGCGCCAGCAGCTTGGTGGGGACACCCGACACTGAAGCTTTCTTT

j_gene: TRBJ2-1
v_gene: TRBV9
abundance: -
d_gene: -
CDR3aa: CASSVAGVDEQFF
CDR3nt: TGTGCCAGCAGCGTAGCAGGGGTCGATGAGCAGTTCTTC

j_gene: TRBJ1-1
v_gene: TRBV2
abundance: -
d_gene: -
CDR3aa: CASSDPRVYPEAFF
CDR3nt: TGTGCCAGCAGTGATCCCCGTGTCTACCCTGAAGCTTTCTTT

j_gene: TRBJ2-7
v_gene: TRBV14
abundance: -
d_gene: -
CDR3aa: CASSQRRYEQYF
CDR3nt: TGTGCCAGCAGCCAACGTCGGTACGAGCAGTACTTC

j_gene: TRBJ2-1
v_gene: TRBV5-1
abundance: -
d_gene: TRBD1
CDR3aa: CASSRGQANEQFF
CDR3nt: TGCGCCAGCAGCAGGGGGCAAGCAAATGAGCAGTTCTTC

j_gene: TRBJ1-1
v_gene: TRBV10-3
abundance: once
d_gene: -
CDR3aa: CAISPPNTEAFF
CDR3nt: TGTGCCATCAGTCCCCCAAACACTGAAGCTTTCTTT

j_gene: TRBJ2-6
v_gene: TRBV19
abundance: once
d_gene: TRBD1
CDR3aa: CASNIRAGTGSSGANVLTF
CDR3nt: TGTGCCAGTAACATCAGGGCAGGGACAGGGTCCTCTGGGGCCAACGTCCTGACTTTC

j_gene: TRBJ2-5
v_gene: TRBV25-1
abundance: -
d_gene: TRBD2
CDR3aa: CASSESLSGTRGETQYF
CDR3nt: TGTGCCAGCAGTGAATCCCTCTCCGGGACTAGAGGGGAGACCCAGTACTTC

j_gene: TRBJ2-6
v_gene: TRBV9
abundance: -
d_gene: -
CDR3aa: CASSVASPGANVLTF
CDR3nt: TGTGCCAGCAGCGTAGCTAGCCCTGGGGCCAACGTCCTGACTTTC

j_gene: TRBJ2-1
v_gene: TRBV7-3
abundance: -
d_gene: -
CDR3aa: CASSLRMGEQFF
CDR3nt: TGTGCCAGCAGCCTCAGGATGGGTGAGCAGTTCTTC

j_gene: TRBJ1-2
v_gene: TRBV4-1
abundance: -
d_gene: TRBD1
CDR3aa: CASSQIAEDRGNYGYTF
CDR3nt: TGCGCCAGCAGCCAGATCGCTGAAGACAGGGGGAACTATGGCTACACCTTC

j_gene: TRBJ2-7
v_gene: TRBV4-2
abundance: -
d_gene: TRBD1
CDR3aa: CASSPDRGVGQYF
CDR3nt: TGTGCCAGCAGCCCGGACAGGGGTGTCGGGCAGTACTTC

j_gene: TRBJ2-3
v_gene: TRBV7-9
abundance: once
d_gene: -
CDR3aa: CASSRGDSITDTQYF
CDR3nt: TGTGCCAGCAGCCGCGGGGACAGCATAACAGATACGCAGTATTTT

j_gene: TRBJ2-7
v_gene: TRBV18
abundance: -
d_gene: -
CDR3aa: CASSPSATAYEQYF
CDR3nt: TGTGCCAGCTCACCATCCGCCACTGCCTACGAGCAGTACTTC

j_gene: TRBJ2-7
v_gene: TRBV29-1
abundance: -
d_gene: TRBD1
CDR3aa: CSVRDSLYEQYF
CDR3nt: TGCAGCGTCCGGGACAGCCTATACGAGCAGTACTTC

j_gene: TRBJ2-1
v_gene: TRBV2
abundance: -
d_gene: -
CDR3aa: CASSDLVSGNEQFF
CDR3nt: TGTGCCAGCAGTGATCTAGTGTCGGGCAATGAGCAGTTCTTC

j_gene: TRBJ1-5
v_gene: TRBV16
abundance: -
d_gene: -
CDR3aa: CASSGWGGNQPQHF
CDR3nt: TGTGCCAGCAGCGGTTGGGGGGGCAATCAGCCCCAGCATTTT

j_gene: TRBJ2-1
v_gene: TRBV6-5
abundance: -
d_gene: TRBD1
CDR3aa: CASLDRERHNEQFF
CDR3nt: TGTGCCAGCCTTGACAGGGAGAGACACAATGAGCAGTTCTTC

j_gene: TRBJ2-5
v_gene: TRBV5-1
abundance: -
d_gene: TRBD2
CDR3aa: CASSSRLGLAGQTQYF
CDR3nt: TGCGCCAGCAGCTCGCGCCTCGGGCTAGCGGGCCAGACCCAGTACTTC

j_gene: TRBJ1-1
v_gene: TRBV5-1
abundance: -
d_gene: -
CDR3aa: CASRVGSNTEAFF
CDR3nt: TGCGCCAGTCGGGTTGGATCGAACACTGAAGCTTTCTTT

j_gene: TRBJ2-1
v_gene: TRBV2
abundance: -
d_gene: -
CDR3aa: CASSWTESYNEQFF
CDR3nt: TGTGCCAGCAGTTGGACTGAAAGTTACAATGAGCAGTTCTTC

j_gene: TRBJ2-5
v_gene: TRBV19
abundance: -
d_gene: TRBD1
CDR3aa: CASSPRTRGETQYF
CDR3nt: TGTGCCAGTAGTCCCCGGACCAGGGGGGAGACCCAGTACTTC

j_gene: TRBJ2-2
v_gene: TRBV7-8
abundance: -
d_gene: -
CDR3aa: CASSSGLYTGELFF
CDR3nt: TGTGCCAGCAGCTCGGGACTTTACACCGGGGAGCTGTTTTTT

j_gene: TRBJ2-7
v_gene: TRBV5-1
abundance: -
d_gene: TRBD2
CDR3aa: CASSLGGTSGTYEQYF
CDR3nt: TGCGCCAGCAGCTTGGGAGGGACTAGCGGAACCTACGAGCAGTACTTC

j_gene: TRBJ1-4
v_gene: TRBV4-2
abundance: -
d_gene: -
CDR3aa: CASSPNMEVEKLFF
CDR3nt: TGTGCCAGCTCCCCTAATATGGAGGTGGAAAAACTGTTTTTT

j_gene: TRBJ2-7
v_gene: TRBV6-1
abundance: -
d_gene: -
CDR3aa: CASSVTIAGSYEQYF
CDR3nt: TGTGCCAGCAGTGTGACTATAGCAGGATCCTACGAGCAGTACTTC

j_gene: TRBJ2-5
v_gene: TRBV19
abundance: -
d_gene: -
CDR3aa: CASSIDLGGIQETQYF
CDR3nt: TGTGCCAGTAGTATAGATCTCGGAGGGATCCAAGAGACCCAGTACTTC

j_gene: TRBJ1-2
v_gene: TRBV7-9
abundance: -
d_gene: TRBD1
CDR3aa: CASSYRGPTGNYGYTF
CDR3nt: TGTGCCAGCAGCTACAGGGGGCCCACCGGTAACTATGGCTACACCTTC

j_gene: TRBJ2-7
v_gene: TRBV25-1
abundance: -
d_gene: TRBD1
CDR3aa: CASLGTGFYEQYF
CDR3nt: TGTGCCAGCCTAGGGACAGGTTTCTACGAGCAGTACTTC

j_gene: TRBJ1-2
v_gene: TRBV6-1
abundance: -
d_gene: -
CDR3aa: CASSEPLQGNYGYTF
CDR3nt: TGTGCCAGCAGTGAACCCCTCCAGGGAAACTATGGCTACACCTTC

j_gene: TRBJ2-7
v_gene: TRBV15
abundance: -
d_gene: -
CDR3aa: CATSRDMYGNEQYF
CDR3nt: TGTGCCACCAGCAGAGATATGTACGGGAACGAGCAGTACTTC

j_gene: TRBJ2-3
v_gene: TRBV12-2
abundance: -
d_gene: -
CDR3aa: CASRLPRAGVPDTQYF
CDR3nt: TGTGCAAGTCGCTTACCGCGGGCGGGAGTCCCAGATACGCAGTATTTT

j_gene: TRBJ2-2
v_gene: TRBV29-1
abundance: -
d_gene: TRBD2
CDR3aa: CSAGGGLSTGELFF
CDR3nt: TGCAGCGCTGGGGGAGGGTTGAGCACCGGGGAGCTGTTTTTT

j_gene: TRBJ1-1
v_gene: TRBV5-4
abundance: -
d_gene: TRBD1
CDR3aa: CASSLGTELAFF
CDR3nt: TGTGCCAGCAGCCTCGGGACAGAGCTAGCTTTCTTT

j_gene: TRBJ1-4
v_gene: TRBV6-1
abundance: -
d_gene: TRBD1
CDR3aa: CASSVDRVGEKLFF
CDR3nt: TGTGCCAGCAGTGTGGACAGGGTCGGTGAAAAACTGTTTTTT

j_gene: TRBJ1-2
v_gene: TRBV11-2
abundance: -
d_gene: -
CDR3aa: CASSPGHTF
CDR3nt: TGTGCCAGCAGCCCAGGCCACACCTTC

j_gene: TRBJ2-1
v_gene: TRBV6-6
abundance: -
d_gene: TRBD1
CDR3aa: CASSYSRGPYNEQFF
CDR3nt: TGTGCCAGCAGTTACTCCAGGGGGCCCTACAATGAGCAGTTCTTC

j_gene: TRBJ2-2
v_gene: TRBV5-4
abundance: -
d_gene: -
CDR3aa: CASSLRGGELFF
CDR3nt: TGTGCCAGCAGCTTGCGAGGAGGGGAGCTGTTTTTT

j_gene: TRBJ1-1
v_gene: TRBV19
abundance: -
d_gene: -
CDR3aa: CASRTRQPASSMNTEAFF
CDR3nt: TGTGCCAGTAGGACAAGACAGCCGGCCTCGTCGATGAACACTGAAGCTTTCTTT

j_gene: TRBJ1-2
v_gene: TRBV9
abundance: few
d_gene: -
CDR3aa: CASSATGGSPTWINFVGYTF
CDR3nt: TGTGCCAGCAGCGCCACGGGAGGGTCCCCCACTTGGATTAACTTCGTAGGCTACACCTTC

j_gene: TRBJ2-7
v_gene: TRBV4-1
abundance: -
d_gene: TRBD1
CDR3aa: CASSQTGTGDYEQYF
CDR3nt: TGCGCCAGCAGCCAAACCGGGACAGGGGACTACGAGCAGTACTTC

j_gene: TRBJ1-1
v_gene: TRBV5-4
abundance: -
d_gene: TRBD1
CDR3aa: CASSPRQGMNTEAFF
CDR3nt: TGTGCCAGCAGCCCGAGACAGGGGATGAACACTGAAGCTTTCTTT